The rows below give T cell receptor beta chains drawn from one sample of a study of a mutant IDH1 vaccine in newly diagnosed glioma. For these receptors, no antigen is known. The table came from immunoSEQ multiplex PCR; TCRdb's copy has only in-frame clones and leaves some out. The sample has about 130,000 clones, around three quarters seen once; the top ten hold about 5.5%. Sequences were derived from PBMCs, sampled from a glioma patient whose treatment included an IDH1 peptide vaccine. Source of these receptors: a man aged 35 to 55 with glioma. The CDR3 runs from the conserved cysteine through the conserved F or W. A D gene is named only where the DNA matches it firmly. Size tells how often a clone was seen (once, few, many) or the class of an expanded clone, and some rows leave it out.

V	J	D	size	DNA	CDR3
TRBV29-1	TRBJ2-1	TRBD2	-	TGCAGCGTTGAACCAGGCCTCTGGCGGGGGGTACTCAATGAGCAGTTCTTC	CSVEPGLWRGVLNEQFF
TRBV7-9	TRBJ2-1	-	-	TGTGCCAGCAGCTTACAGGGCTCCTACAATGAGCAGTTCTTC	CASSLQGSYNEQFF
TRBV19	TRBJ1-2	TRBD1	-	TGTGCCATCGGGACAGGGGGCGCGAAGTATGGCTACACCTTC	CAIGTGGAKYGYTF
TRBV10-3	TRBJ2-7	-	-	TGTGCCATCAGTGCAGGGGTATACGAGCAGTACTTC	CAISAGVYEQYF
TRBV9	TRBJ2-1	-	few	TGTGCCAGCAGCGTAGAACAGGGCAATGAGCAGTTCTTC	CASSVEQGNEQFF
TRBV7-3	TRBJ2-7	TRBD2	-	TGTGCCAGCAGCTTGGGAACTAGCGGGAGCGAGCAGTACTTC	CASSLGTSGSEQYF
TRBV5-1	TRBJ2-1	TRBD1	-	TGCGCCAGCAGCTACGACAGGGCCAATGAGCAGTTCTTC	CASSYDRANEQFF
TRBV30	TRBJ1-2	-	-	TGTGCCTGGAGTACAGCAGGGAGCGACTATGGCTACACCTTC	CAWSTAGSDYGYTF
TRBV27	TRBJ2-3	-	few	TGTGCCAGCAGGCCCCTAGGGATGGGCACAGATACGCAGTATTTT	CASRPLGMGTDTQYF
TRBV29-1	TRBJ1-4	-	-	TGCAGCGTTCGATTTTTGGGTCCTAATGAAAAACTGTTTTTT	CSVRFLGPNEKLFF
TRBV5-4	TRBJ2-5	TRBD1	-	TGTGCCAGCAGCCCGGCGCAGGACAGGGGGCTGAGGGAGACCCAGTACTTC	CASSPAQDRGLRETQYF
TRBV5-3	TRBJ2-7	-	-	TGTGCCAGCAGCCCGGGGGTCGGAGACGAGCAGTACTTC	CASSPGVGDEQYF
TRBV30	TRBJ2-2	-	-	TGTGCCTGGAGTGTATTGGGCGGTAACACCGGGGAGCTGTTTTTT	CAWSVLGGNTGELFF
TRBV19	TRBJ1-1	-	few	TGTGCCAGTAGTATGGAGTACGCCACTGAAGCTTTCTTT	CASSMEYATEAFF
TRBV28	TRBJ2-7	TRBD2	few	TGTGCCACCAGCTTTAGCGGGAAAACCTACGAGCAGTACTTC	CATSFSGKTYEQYF
TRBV28	TRBJ1-1	-	few	TGTGCCAGCAGTTTGGGGGAAGCTTTCTTT	CASSLGEAFF
TRBV28	TRBJ2-7	TRBD2	-	TGTGCCAGCAGTTTAGAGCGGGGATACGAGCAGTACTTC	CASSLERGYEQYF
TRBV28	TRBJ2-7	-	-	TGTGCCAGCAGTTCAACAGGGACTACCTACGAGCAGTACTTC	CASSSTGTTYEQYF
TRBV27	TRBJ2-2	-	-	TGTGCCAGCAGTTTGTGGCTTACCACCGGGGAGCTGTTTTTT	CASSLWLTTGELFF
TRBV7-2	TRBJ1-1	-	-	TGTGCCAGCAGCAACTCCCCGGGCGCTGAAGCTTTCTTT	CASSNSPGAEAFF
TRBV14	TRBJ1-6	-	-	TGTGCCAGCAGCAGGGATTTCGATAATTCACCCCTCCACTTT	CASSRDFDNSPLHF
TRBV19	TRBJ1-5	-	-	TGTGCCAGTTTCGAACGGGGAATTGGCAATCAGCCCCAGCATTTT	CASFERGIGNQPQHF
TRBV18	TRBJ1-1	-	once	TGTGCCACCTCACGATCAGGGTGGAACACTGAAGCTTTCTTT	CATSRSGWNTEAFF
TRBV27	TRBJ2-7	-	-	TGTGCCAGCAGTGCTTCAAGGGGTAGCCCCTACGAGCAGTACTTC	CASSASRGSPYEQYF
TRBV7-2	TRBJ1-1	TRBD1	-	TGTGCCAGCAGCTTAGCATCCGGGACAGGGGAACGTGCTTTCTTT	CASSLASGTGERAFF
TRBV19	TRBJ2-7	-	-	TGTGCCAGTAGTGCCCTGCGGGGACACGGGGCATACGAGCAGTACTTC	CASSALRGHGAYEQYF
TRBV9	TRBJ2-1	-	few	TGTGCCAGCAGCCCCGGGTCCCTCGGGTCCAATGAGCAGTTCTTC	CASSPGSLGSNEQFF
TRBV19	TRBJ2-2	TRBD1	-	TGTGCCAGTACCGGGACAGGGATGATGAACACCGGGGAGCTGTTTTTT	CASTGTGMMNTGELFF
TRBV6-5	TRBJ1-1	TRBD1	-	TGTGCCAGCAGTTCGTCAGGGGGGAACACTGAAGCTTTCTTT	CASSSSGGNTEAFF
TRBV6-6	TRBJ1-5	TRBD1	few	TGTGCCAGCAGTTCGACAGGGGTAACCCTGCCCCAGCATTTT	CASSSTGVTLPQHF
TRBV5-6	TRBJ2-7	-	-	TGTGCCAGCAGCCGAAGGGGCGAGCAGTACTTC	CASSRRGEQYF
TRBV7-9	TRBJ2-7	-	-	TGTGCCAGCAGCTTAATTGTGAGGGGCTCGATCTACGAGCAGTACTTC	CASSLIVRGSIYEQYF
TRBV19	TRBJ1-1	-	few	TGTGCCAGTAGTAGACGCGGGAGGGGTTTGACCACTGAAGCTTTCTTT	CASSRRGRGLTTEAFF
TRBV7-9	TRBJ1-4	-	-	TGTGCCAGCAGTACCCCCCCAGAAAGGGAAAAACTGTTTTTT	CASSTPPEREKLFF
TRBV5-8	TRBJ2-2	-	-	TGTGCCAATTTTAGGGCCGGCACCGGGGAGCTGTTTTTT	CANFRAGTGELFF
TRBV4-2	TRBJ2-7	-	-	TGTGCCAGCAGCCAGGCAGGGCTAGACTACGAGCAGTACTTC	CASSQAGLDYEQYF
TRBV19	TRBJ2-7	-	-	TGTGCCAGTAAGAGGGCAGGGAGAAACGAGCAGTACTTC	CASKRAGRNEQYF
TRBV10-3	TRBJ1-1	TRBD1	-	TGTGCCATCAGCCCACAGGGGGCATCGAGGAACACTGAAGCTTTCTTT	CAISPQGASRNTEAFF
TRBV4-1	TRBJ1-1	-	-	TGCGCCAGCAGCCGGGGGGGGATCGCCACTGAAGCTTTCTTT	CASSRGGIATEAFF
TRBV27	TRBJ1-1	TRBD1	-	TGTGCCAGCAGTTTAGGATTTGGACAGGGGGGGCCTGAAGCTTTCTTT	CASSLGFGQGGPEAFF
TRBV18	TRBJ2-2	TRBD1	once	TGTGCCAGCTCACCACCGGGACAGTCACCAGTACGGCTGTTTTTT	CASSPPGQSPVRLFF
TRBV4-3	TRBJ2-2	TRBD2	-	TGCGCCAGCAGCCCAGGGATAGCGGGAGGGAACACCGGGGAGCTGTTTTTT	CASSPGIAGGNTGELFF
TRBV5-6	TRBJ2-7	-	-	TGTGCCAGCAGCTTGGGGGGGTCGCAGTACTTC	CASSLGGSQYF
TRBV2	TRBJ1-1	-	-	TGTGCCAGTAACACAGGGTACGCTGAAGCTTTCTTT	CASNTGYAEAFF
TRBV10-1	TRBJ1-2	-	-	TGCGCCAGCAGCCAACTAACAGGGTATGGCTACACCTTC	CASSQLTGYGYTF
TRBV5-1	TRBJ2-1	TRBD2	-	TGCGCCAGCAGCTTGGGTCTAGCGGGACCAAAGTTGAACAATGAGCAGTTCTTC	CASSLGLAGPKLNNEQFF
TRBV10-1	TRBJ2-7	-	-	TGCGCCAGCAGCCTCGGAGGGCCCAGCTCCTACGAGCAGTACTTC	CASSLGGPSSYEQYF
TRBV6-6	TRBJ1-2	-	-	TGTGCCAGCAGAGATCCAAAGGCGGGCTACACCTTC	CASRDPKAGYTF
TRBV5-1	TRBJ1-3	TRBD1	-	TGCGCCAGCAGCTTGGGACAGGGACTGGCCGCCGGAAACACCATATATTTT	CASSLGQGLAAGNTIYF
TRBV2	TRBJ2-7	-	-	TGTGCCACCTCCGGGCCCGGACCTTACGAGCAGTACTTC	CATSGPGPYEQYF
TRBV6-1	TRBJ1-4	-	-	TGTGCCAGCAGAAGTAATGAAAAACTGTTTTTT	CASRSNEKLFF